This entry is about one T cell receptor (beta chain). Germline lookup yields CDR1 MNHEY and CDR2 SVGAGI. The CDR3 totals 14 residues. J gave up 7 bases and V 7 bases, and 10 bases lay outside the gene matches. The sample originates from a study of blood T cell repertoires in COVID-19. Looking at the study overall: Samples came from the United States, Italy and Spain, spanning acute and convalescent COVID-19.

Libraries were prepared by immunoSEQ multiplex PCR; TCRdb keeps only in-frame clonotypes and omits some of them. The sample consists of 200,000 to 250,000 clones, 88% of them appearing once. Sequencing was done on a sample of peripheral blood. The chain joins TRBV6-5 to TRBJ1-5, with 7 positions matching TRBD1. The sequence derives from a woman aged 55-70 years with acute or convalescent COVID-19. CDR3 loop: CASIEHRGAQPQHF. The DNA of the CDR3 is TGTGCCAGCATCGAACACAGGGGAGCACAGCCCCAGCATTTT.